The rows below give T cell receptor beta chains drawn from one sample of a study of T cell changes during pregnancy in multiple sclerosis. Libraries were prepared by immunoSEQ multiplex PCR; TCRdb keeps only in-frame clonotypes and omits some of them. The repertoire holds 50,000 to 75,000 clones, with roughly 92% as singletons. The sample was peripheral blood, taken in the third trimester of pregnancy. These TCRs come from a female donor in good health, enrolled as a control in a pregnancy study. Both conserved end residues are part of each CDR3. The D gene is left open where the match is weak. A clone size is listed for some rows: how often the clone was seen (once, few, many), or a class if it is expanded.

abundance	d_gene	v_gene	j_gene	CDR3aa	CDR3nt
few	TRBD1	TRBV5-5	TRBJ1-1	CASTRGTEAFF	TGTGCCAGCACCAGGGGGACTGAAGCTTTCTTT
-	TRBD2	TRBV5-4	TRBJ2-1	CASSSLAGEKNEQFF	TGTGCCAGCAGCTCACTAGCGGGAGAAAAGAATGAGCAGTTCTTC
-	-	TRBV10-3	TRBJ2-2	CAISSGVGVPGELFF	TGTGCCATCAGCTCAGGGGTCGGGGTTCCCGGGGAGCTGTTTTTT
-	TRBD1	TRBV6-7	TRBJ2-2	CASSLQGVPVTGELFF	TGTGCCAGCAGTTTACAGGGGGTACCGGTCACCGGGGAGCTGTTTTTT
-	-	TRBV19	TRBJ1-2	CASSRSQGGYGYTF	TGTGCCAGTAGCCGTAGCCAGGGTGGCTATGGCTACACCTTC
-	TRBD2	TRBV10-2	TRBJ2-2	CASSESRTSAAGELFF	TGCGCCAGCAGTGAGTCAAGGACTAGCGCGGCCGGGGAGCTGTTTTTT
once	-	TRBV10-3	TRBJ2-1	CAIGGDHEQFF	TGTGCCATCGGAGGCGACCATGAGCAGTTCTTC
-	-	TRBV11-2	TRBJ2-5	CASSLDLWGGVQETQYF	TGTGCCAGCAGCTTAGATCTATGGGGGGGCGTCCAAGAGACCCAGTACTTC
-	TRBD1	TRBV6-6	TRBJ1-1	CATVRWDRGLGTEAFF	TGTGCCACCGTACGTTGGGACAGGGGGTTGGGCACTGAAGCTTTCTTT
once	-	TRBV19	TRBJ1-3	CASSIRVLRSGNTIYF	TGTGCCAGTAGTATACGGGTCCTCCGCTCTGGAAACACCATATATTTT
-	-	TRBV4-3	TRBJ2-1	CASSQDVSLASYNEQFF	TGCGCCAGCAGCCAAGACGTGAGCCTAGCATCCTACAATGAGCAGTTCTTC
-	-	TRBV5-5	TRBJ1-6	CASSWGGLNSPLHF	TGTGCCAGCAGCTGGGGGGGGTTGAATTCACCCCTCCACTTT
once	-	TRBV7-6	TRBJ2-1	CASSLVQAYNEQFF	TGTGCCAGCAGCTTAGTGCAGGCCTACAATGAGCAGTTCTTC
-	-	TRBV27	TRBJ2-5	CASKGVSETQYF	TGTGCCAGCAAAGGGGTGTCCGAGACCCAGTACTTC
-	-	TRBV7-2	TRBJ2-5	CASSPQTGLGETQYF	TGTGCCAGCAGTCCTCAGACTGGTCTGGGAGAGACCCAGTACTTC
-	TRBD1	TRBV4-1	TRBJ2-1	CASSQDTPRTGGFEQFF	TGCGCCAGCAGCCAAGATACCCCCAGGACAGGGGGCTTTGAGCAGTTCTTC
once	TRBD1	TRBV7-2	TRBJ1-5	CASSPTGAPPQHF	TGTGCCAGCAGCCCGACAGGGGCTCCGCCCCAGCATTTT
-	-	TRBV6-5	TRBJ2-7	CASSFSHSGYEQYF	TGTGCCAGCAGTTTCAGCCATAGCGGATACGAGCAGTACTTC
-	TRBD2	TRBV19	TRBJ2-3	CASSIGAGVTDTQYF	TGTGCCAGTAGTATAGGAGCGGGGGTCACAGATACGCAGTATTTT
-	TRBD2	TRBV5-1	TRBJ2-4	CASSLGLAGGLDIQYF	TGCGCCAGCAGCTTGGGGCTCGCGGGGGGGCTGGACATTCAGTACTTC
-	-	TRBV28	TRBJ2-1	CASSLGGGSYNEQFF	TGTGCCAGCAGTTTAGGGGGAGGCTCCTACAATGAGCAGTTCTTC
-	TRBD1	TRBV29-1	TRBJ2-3	CSVVRGPGQKDTQYF	TGCAGCGTTGTCAGGGGGCCGGGACAAAAAGATACGCAGTATTTT
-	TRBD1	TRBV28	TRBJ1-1	CASSPRMTGLGEAFF	TGTGCCAGCAGTCCCCGGATGACAGGGCTGGGTGAAGCTTTCTTT
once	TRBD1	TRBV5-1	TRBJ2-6	CASSVTPGQGNAGANVLTF	TGCGCCAGCAGCGTAACTCCGGGACAGGGGAACGCTGGGGCCAACGTCCTGACTTTC
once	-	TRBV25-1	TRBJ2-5	CASSKTTGNIVETQYF	TGTGCCAGCAGTAAGACAACAGGGAACATCGTAGAGACCCAGTACTTC
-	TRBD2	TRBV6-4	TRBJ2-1	CASSDSSGSYNEQFF	TGTGCCAGCAGTGACTCTAGCGGGTCCTACAATGAGCAGTTCTTC
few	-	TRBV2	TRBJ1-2	CASSEIRGGYGYTF	TGTGCCAGCAGTGAAATTAGGGGCGGCTATGGCTACACCTTC
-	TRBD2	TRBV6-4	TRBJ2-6	CASSGAPGRETGANVLTF	TGTGCCAGCAGCGGGGCTCCCGGGCGGGAGACTGGGGCCAACGTCCTGACTTTC
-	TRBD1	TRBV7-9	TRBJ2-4	CASSWTGGALNIQYF	TGTGCCAGCAGCTGGACAGGGGGCGCATTAAACATTCAGTACTTC
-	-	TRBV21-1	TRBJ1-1	CASSIPLEGRGRTEAFF	TGTGCCAGCAGCATACCCCTGGAGGGGCGGGGAAGAACTGAAGCTTTCTTT
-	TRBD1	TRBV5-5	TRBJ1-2	CASSKRNKTGQPFYGYTF	TGTGCCAGCAGCAAGCGTAATAAGACAGGGCAACCCTTCTATGGCTACACCTTC
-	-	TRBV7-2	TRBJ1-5	CASSFDGEGLSQPQHF	TGTGCCAGCAGCTTCGATGGAGAGGGACTGAGTCAGCCCCAGCATTTT
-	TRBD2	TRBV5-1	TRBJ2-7	CASSLELAALYEQYF	TGCGCCAGCAGCTTGGAACTAGCGGCTTTGTACGAGCAGTACTTC
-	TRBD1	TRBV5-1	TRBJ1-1	CASSLWDTGERDTEAFF	TGCGCCAGCAGCTTGTGGGATACAGGGGAAAGGGACACTGAAGCTTTCTTT
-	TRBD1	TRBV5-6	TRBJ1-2	CASSSGQLYGYTF	TGTGCCAGCAGCTCGGGACAGCTCTATGGCTACACCTTC
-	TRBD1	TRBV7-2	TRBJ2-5	CASSQRTGETQYF	TGTGCCAGCAGTCAAAGGACAGGAGAGACCCAGTACTTC
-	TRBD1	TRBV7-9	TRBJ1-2	CASSYLQTGGYGYTF	TGTGCCAGCAGCTACCTCCAGACAGGGGGCTATGGCTACACCTTC
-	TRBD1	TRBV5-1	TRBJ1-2	CASSPRQGTRALDYTF	TGCGCCAGCAGTCCGCGACAGGGGACGCGCGCACTCGACTACACCTTC
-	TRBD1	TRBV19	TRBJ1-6	CASRPRNRGIYNSPLHF	TGTGCCAGTAGGCCGAGAAACAGGGGCATCTATAATTCACCCCTCCACTTT
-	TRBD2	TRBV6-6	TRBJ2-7	CASSHTPGLGGEQYF	TGTGCCAGCAGTCACACACCGGGACTAGGCGGTGAGCAGTACTTC
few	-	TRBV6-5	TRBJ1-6	CASGATGSYNSPLHF	TGTGCCAGCGGTGCGACAGGCTCCTATAATTCACCCCTCCACTTT
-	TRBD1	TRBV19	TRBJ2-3	CASTPRTGADTQYF	TGTGCCAGTACCCCCCGGACAGGGGCAGATACGCAGTATTTT
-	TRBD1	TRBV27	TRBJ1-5	CASSLSPTGGNQPQHF	TGTGCCAGCAGTTTATCCCCCACAGGGGGCAATCAGCCCCAGCATTTT
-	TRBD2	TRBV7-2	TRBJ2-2	CASSLGALAGGPSPGELFF	TGTGCCAGCAGCTTAGGGGCACTAGCGGGAGGGCCGAGCCCCGGGGAGCTGTTTTTT
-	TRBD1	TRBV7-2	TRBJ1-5	CASSSTGGSQPQHF	TGTGCCAGCAGCTCCACAGGGGGCTCTCAGCCCCAGCATTTT
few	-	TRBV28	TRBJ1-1	CASSLLRGERGTEAFF	TGTGCCAGCAGTTTACTTAGGGGCGAGAGAGGCACTGAAGCTTTCTTT
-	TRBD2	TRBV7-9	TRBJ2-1	CASSSLAGLNEQFF	TGTGCCAGCAGCTCTCTAGCGGGTCTCAATGAGCAGTTCTTC
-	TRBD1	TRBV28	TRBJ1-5	CASSLIQGAMSNQPQHF	TGTGCCAGCAGTTTAATCCAGGGGGCAATGAGCAATCAGCCCCAGCATTTT
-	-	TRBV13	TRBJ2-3	CASSSRLPGDTQYF	TGTGCCAGCAGCTCTCGACTACCCGGAGATACGCAGTATTTT
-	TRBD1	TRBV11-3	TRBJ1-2	CASSLGPQGFEGYTF	TGTGCCAGCAGCTTAGGGCCACAGGGGTTCGAGGGCTACACCTTC
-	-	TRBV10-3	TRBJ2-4	CAIIWAATGRSAKNIQYF	TGTGCCATCATATGGGCTGCTACAGGCCGATCGGCCAAAAACATTCAGTACTTC
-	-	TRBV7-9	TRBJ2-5	CASSPRVLQETQYF	TGTGCCAGCAGTCCCAGGGTGCTCCAAGAGACCCAGTACTTC
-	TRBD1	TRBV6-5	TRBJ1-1	CASSFSGTALNTEAFF	TGTGCCAGCAGTTTCTCGGGGACAGCCCTGAACACTGAAGCTTTCTTT
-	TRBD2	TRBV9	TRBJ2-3	CASSVDATSGSTDTQYF	TGTGCCAGCAGCGTAGACGCGACTAGCGGGAGCACAGATACGCAGTATTTT
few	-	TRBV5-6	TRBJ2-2	CASKPVEGAGELFF	TGTGCCAGCAAACCGGTAGAGGGCGCCGGGGAGCTGTTTTTT